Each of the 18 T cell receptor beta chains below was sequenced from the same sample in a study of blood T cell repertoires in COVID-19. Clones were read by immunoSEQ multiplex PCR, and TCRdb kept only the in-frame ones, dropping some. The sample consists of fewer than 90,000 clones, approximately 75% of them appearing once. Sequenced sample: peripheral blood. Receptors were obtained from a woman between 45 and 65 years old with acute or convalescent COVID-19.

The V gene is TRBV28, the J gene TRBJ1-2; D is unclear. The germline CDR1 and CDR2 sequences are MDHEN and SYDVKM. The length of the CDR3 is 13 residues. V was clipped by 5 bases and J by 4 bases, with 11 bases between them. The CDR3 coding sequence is TGTGCCAGCAGTCCGGGAGGGATCTATGGCTACACCTTC. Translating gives CASSPGGIYGYTF.

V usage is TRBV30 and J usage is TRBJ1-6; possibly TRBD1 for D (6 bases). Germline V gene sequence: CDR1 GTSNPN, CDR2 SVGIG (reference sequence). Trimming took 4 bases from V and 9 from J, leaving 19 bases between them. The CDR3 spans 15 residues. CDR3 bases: TGTGCCTGGAACGTAAGGCAGGGGATTCGTTCACCCCTCCACTTT. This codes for CAWNVRQGIRSPLHF.

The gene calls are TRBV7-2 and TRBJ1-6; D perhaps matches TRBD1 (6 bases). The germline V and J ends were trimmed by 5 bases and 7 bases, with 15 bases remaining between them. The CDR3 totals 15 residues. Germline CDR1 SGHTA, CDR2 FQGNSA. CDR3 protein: CASSPADSRNSPLHF. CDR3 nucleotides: TGTGCCAGCAGCCCTGCGGACAGTAGAAATTCACCCCTCCACTTT.

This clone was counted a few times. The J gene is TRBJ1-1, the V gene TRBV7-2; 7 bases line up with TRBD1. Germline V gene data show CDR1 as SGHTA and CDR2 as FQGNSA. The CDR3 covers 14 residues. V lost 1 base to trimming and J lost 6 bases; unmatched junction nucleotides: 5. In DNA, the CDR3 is TGTGCCAGCAGCTTAGGACAGGGAAGGCCTGAAGCTTTCTTT. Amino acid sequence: CASSLGQGRPEAFF.

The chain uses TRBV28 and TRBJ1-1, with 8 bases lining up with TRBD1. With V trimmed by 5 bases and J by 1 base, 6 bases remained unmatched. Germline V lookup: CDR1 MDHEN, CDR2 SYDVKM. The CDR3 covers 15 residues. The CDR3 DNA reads TGTGCCAGCAGTACGACAGGGGACTCGAACACTGAAGCTTTCTTT. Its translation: CASSTTGDSNTEAFF.

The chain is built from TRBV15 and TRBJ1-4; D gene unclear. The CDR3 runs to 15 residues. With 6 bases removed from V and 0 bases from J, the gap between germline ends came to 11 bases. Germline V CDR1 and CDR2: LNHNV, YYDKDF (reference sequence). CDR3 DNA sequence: TGTGCCACCAGGACATACTTTGCAACTAATGAAAAACTGTTTTTT. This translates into CATRTYFATNEKLFF.

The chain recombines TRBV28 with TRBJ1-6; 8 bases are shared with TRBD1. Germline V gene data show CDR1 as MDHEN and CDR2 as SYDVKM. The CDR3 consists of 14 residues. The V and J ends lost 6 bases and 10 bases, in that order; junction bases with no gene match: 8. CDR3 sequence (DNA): TGTGCCAGCAGGGAAGGACAGGGAGGATCACCCCTCCACTTT. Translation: CASREGQGGSPLHF. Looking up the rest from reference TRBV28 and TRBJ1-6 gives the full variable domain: DVKVTQSSRYLVKRTGEKVFLECVQDMDHENMFWYRQDPGLGLRLIYFSYDVKMKEKGDIPEGYSVSREKKERFSLILESASTNQTSMYLCASREGQGGSPLHFGNGTRLTVT.

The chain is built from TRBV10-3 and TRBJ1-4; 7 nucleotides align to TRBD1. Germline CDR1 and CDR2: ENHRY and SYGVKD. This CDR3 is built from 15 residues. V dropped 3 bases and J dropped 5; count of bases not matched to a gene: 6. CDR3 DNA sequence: TGTGCCATCAGTGAAACGGGACAGCGAAATGAAAAACTGTTTTTT. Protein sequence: CAISETGQRNEKLFF.

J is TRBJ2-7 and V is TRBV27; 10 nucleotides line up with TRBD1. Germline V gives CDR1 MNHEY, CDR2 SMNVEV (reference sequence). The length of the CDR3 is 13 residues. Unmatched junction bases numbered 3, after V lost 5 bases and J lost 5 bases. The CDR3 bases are TGTGCCAGCAGTCGGGACAGGGGTAACGAGCAGTACTTC. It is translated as CASSRDRGNEQYF.

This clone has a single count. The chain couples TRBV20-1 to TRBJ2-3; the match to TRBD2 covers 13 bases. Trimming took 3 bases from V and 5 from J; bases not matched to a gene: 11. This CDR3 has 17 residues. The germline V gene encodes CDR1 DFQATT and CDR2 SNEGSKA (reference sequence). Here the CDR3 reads CSASDSGTSGVGDTQYF. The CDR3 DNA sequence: TGCAGTGCTAGTGATTCCGGGACTAGCGGGGTTGGAGATACGCAGTATTTT.

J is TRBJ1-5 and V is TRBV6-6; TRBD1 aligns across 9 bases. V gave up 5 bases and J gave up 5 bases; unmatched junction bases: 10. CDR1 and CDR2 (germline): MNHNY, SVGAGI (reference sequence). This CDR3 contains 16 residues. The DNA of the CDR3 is TGTGCCAGCAGTCCCGGGACAGGGAAGATGCATCAGCCCCAGCATTTT. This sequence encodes CASSPGTGKMHQPQHF.

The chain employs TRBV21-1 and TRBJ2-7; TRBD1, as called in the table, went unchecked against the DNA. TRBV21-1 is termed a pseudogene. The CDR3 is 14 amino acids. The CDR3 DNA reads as TGTGCCAGCAGCAAAGTGACGGACACCTACGAGCAGTACTTC. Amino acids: CASSKVTDTYEQYF.

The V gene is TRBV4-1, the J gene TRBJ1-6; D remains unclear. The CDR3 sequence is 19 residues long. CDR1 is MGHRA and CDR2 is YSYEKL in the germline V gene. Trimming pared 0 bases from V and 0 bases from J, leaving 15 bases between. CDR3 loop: CASSQERVGVSSYNSPLHF. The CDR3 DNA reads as TGCGCCAGCAGCCAAGAACGAGTGGGAGTCAGCTCCTATAATTCACCCCTCCACTTT.

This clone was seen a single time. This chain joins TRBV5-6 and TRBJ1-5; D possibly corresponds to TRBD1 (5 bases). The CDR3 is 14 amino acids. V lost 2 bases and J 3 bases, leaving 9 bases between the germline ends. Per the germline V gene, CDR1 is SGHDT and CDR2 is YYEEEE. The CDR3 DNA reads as TGTGCCAGCAGCTTTGCGGGGGACAATCAGCCCCAGCATTTT. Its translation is CASSFAGDNQPQHF.

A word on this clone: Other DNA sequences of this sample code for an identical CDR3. This CDR3 reads CASSPRRGENTEAFF. The CDR3 nucleotides read TGTGCCAGCTCACCACGCAGGGGGGAGAACACTGAAGCTTTCTTT. The V gene is TRBV18, the J gene TRBJ1-1; TRBD1 matches at 7 bases. The CDR3 has 15 amino acids. Trimming removed 1 base from V and 1 base from J; junction bases left unmatched: 3. Germline V gives CDR1 KGHSH, CDR2 LQKENI.

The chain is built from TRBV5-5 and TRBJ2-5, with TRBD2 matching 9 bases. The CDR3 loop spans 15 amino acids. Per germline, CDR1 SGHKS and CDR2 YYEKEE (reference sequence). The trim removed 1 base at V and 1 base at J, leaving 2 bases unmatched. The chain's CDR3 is CASSLTSGLQETQYF. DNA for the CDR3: TGTGCCAGCAGCTTGACTAGCGGGCTCCAAGAGACCCAGTACTTC. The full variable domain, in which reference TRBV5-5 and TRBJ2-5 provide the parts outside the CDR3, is DAGVTQSPTHLIKTRGQQVTLRCSPISGHKSVSWYQQVLGQGPQFIFQYYEKEERGRGNFPDRFSARQFPNYSSELNVNALLLGDSALYLCASSLTSGLQETQYFGPGTRLLVL.

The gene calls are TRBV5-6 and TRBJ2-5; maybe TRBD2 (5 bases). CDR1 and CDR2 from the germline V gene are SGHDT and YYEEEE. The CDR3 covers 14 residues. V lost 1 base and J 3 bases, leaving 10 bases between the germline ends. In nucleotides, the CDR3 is TGTGCCAGCAGCTTGAGTCTCGGGAAAGAGACCCAGTACTTC. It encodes CASSLSLGKETQYF.

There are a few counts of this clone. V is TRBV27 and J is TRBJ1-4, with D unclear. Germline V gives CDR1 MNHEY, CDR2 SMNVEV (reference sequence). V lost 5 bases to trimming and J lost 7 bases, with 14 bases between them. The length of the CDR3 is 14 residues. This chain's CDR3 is CASSRQDGSEKLFF. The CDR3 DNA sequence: TGTGCCAGCAGTAGACAAGACGGTAGTGAAAAACTGTTTTTT.